Each of the 8 T cell receptor beta chains below was sequenced from the same sample in a study of shared clonotypes between healthy human individuals. Profiling relied on immunoSEQ multiplex PCR, and the TCRdb table lists in-frame clones only, not all of them. The top ten clones hold about 1.8% of a sample with about 680,000 clones, 60% to 75% of them seen once. Specimen: memory CD4+ T cells sorted from blood. The subset here: CD45RA-negative fraction. These receptors all stem from a woman aged 25 to 39 in good health.

This clone was observed a handful of times. The chain joins TRBV5-1 to TRBJ2-3, with 11 bases matching TRBD2. V was clipped by 0 bases and J by 3 bases; unmatched bases: 9. Germline CDR1 is SGHRS and CDR2 is YFSETQ. The CDR3 covers 18 residues. CDR3 loop: CASSLGPLAGGQTDTQYF. CDR3 bases: TGCGCCAGCAGCTTGGGCCCCTTAGCGGGAGGGCAAACAGATACGCAGTATTTT.

The rearrangement links TRBV15 to TRBJ2-2; 7 nucleotides agree with TRBD1. The CDR3 is 13 amino acids. Looked up from germline, CDR1 is LNHNV and CDR2 is YYDKDF (reference sequence). J lost 9 bases, V lost 3 bases, and 4 bases had no gene match. The CDR3 spells CATSSRGSRELFF. The CDR3 DNA reads as TGTGCCACCAGCAGCAGGGGGAGTAGGGAGCTGTTTTTT.

This chain joins TRBV6-5 and TRBJ2-2; TRBD2 agrees at 7 bases. The CDR3 is made up of 15 amino acids. V shed 2 bases and J 6 bases; nucleotides not matched to a gene: 6. From germline, CDR1 is MNHEY and CDR2 SVGAGI. The CDR3 sequence: CASSYGLVGPGELFF. The CDR3 DNA is TGTGCCAGCAGTTACGGACTAGTCGGCCCCGGGGAGCTGTTTTTT.

The rearrangement links TRBV5-4 to TRBJ2-7, with 10 bases that match TRBD2. The germline V gene has CDR1 SGHNT and CDR2 YYREEE (reference sequence). Trimming at V came to 4 bases and at J to 0 bases, leaving 7 bases not matched to a gene. The CDR3 has 16 residues. DNA for the CDR3: TGTGCCAGCAGCCGGACTAGCGGCCTGAGCTCCTACGAGCAGTACTTC. It codes for CASSRTSGLSSYEQYF.

This sequence joins TRBV28 and TRBJ1-2, with 9 nucleotides matching TRBD1. The CDR3 has 16 residues. CDR1 and CDR2 (germline): MDHEN, SYDVKM. The junction had 7 bases not matched to a gene; V was cut back by 3 bases and J by 2 bases. The CDR3 coding sequence is TGTGCCAGCAGTTTGAGTGGGACAGGGCGGAACTATGGCTACACCTTC. Protein product: CASSLSGTGRNYGYTF.

This chain uses TRBV6-1 with TRBJ2-7; 7 nucleotides agree with TRBD2. The ends lost 9 bases at V and 6 bases at J; junction bases unmatched: 17. From germline, CDR1 is MNHNS and CDR2 SASEGT. The CDR3 is 15 amino acids. The CDR3 protein is CASRKGREAQVEQYF. The CDR3 DNA reads TGTGCCAGTAGAAAGGGGAGGGAGGCCCAGGTCGAGCAGTACTTC.

The gene calls are TRBV5-6 and TRBJ1-1; D is undetermined. The V end was cut by 4 bases, the J end by 7 bases, with 17 bases between. This CDR3 region has 14 residues. Germline V CDR1 and CDR2: SGHDT, YYEEEE. The CDR3 sequence: CASSPSGKRYEAFF. In DNA form, the CDR3 reads TGTGCCAGCAGCCCGAGCGGGAAGCGTTATGAAGCTTTCTTT. The full variable domain, with the rest looked up from reference TRBV5-6 and TRBJ1-1, is DAGVTQSPTHLIKTRGQQVTLRCSPKSGHDTVSWYQQALGQGPQFIFQYYEEEERQRGNFPDRFSGHQFPNYSSELNVNALLLGDSALYLCASSPSGKRYEAFFGQGTRLTVV.

The CDR3 spells CASSLGTGYSGNTIYF. In DNA, the CDR3 is TGTGCCAGCAGTTTAGGGACAGGGTATTCTGGAAACACCATATATTTT. The genes are TRBV2 and TRBJ1-3, with TRBD1 identical over 9 bases. Unmatched junction bases numbered 6, after V lost 5 bases and J lost 1 base. This CDR3 spans 16 amino acids. The V gene's germline CDR1 is SNHLY and CDR2 FYNNEI.